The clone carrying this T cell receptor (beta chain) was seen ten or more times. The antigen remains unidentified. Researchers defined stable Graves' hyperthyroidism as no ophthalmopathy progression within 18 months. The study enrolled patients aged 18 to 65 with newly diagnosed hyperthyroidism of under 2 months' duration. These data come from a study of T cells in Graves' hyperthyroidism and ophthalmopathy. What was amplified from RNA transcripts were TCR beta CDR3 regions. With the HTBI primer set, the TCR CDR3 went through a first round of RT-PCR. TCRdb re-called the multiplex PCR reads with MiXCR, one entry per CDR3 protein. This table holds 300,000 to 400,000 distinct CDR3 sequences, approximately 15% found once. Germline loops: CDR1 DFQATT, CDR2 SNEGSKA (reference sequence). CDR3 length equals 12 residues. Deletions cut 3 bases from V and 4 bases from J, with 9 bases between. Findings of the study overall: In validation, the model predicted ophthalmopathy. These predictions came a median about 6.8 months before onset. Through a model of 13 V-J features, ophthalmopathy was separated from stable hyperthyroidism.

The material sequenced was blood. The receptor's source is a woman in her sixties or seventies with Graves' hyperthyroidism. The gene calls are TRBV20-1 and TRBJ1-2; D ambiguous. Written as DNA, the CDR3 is TGCAGTGCTAGTCCGGAATTCTATGGCTACACCTTC. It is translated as CSASPEFYGYTF.